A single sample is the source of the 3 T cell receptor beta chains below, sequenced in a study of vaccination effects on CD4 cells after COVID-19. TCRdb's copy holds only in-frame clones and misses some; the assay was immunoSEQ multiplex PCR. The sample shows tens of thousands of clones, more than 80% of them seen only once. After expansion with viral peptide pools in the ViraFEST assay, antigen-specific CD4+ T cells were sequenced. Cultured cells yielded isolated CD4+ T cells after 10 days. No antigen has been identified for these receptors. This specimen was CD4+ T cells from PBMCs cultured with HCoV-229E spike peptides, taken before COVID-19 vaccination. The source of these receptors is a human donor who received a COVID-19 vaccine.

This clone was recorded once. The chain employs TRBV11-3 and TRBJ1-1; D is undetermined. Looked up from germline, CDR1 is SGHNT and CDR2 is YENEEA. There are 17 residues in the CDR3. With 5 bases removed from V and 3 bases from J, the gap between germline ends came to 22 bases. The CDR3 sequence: CASSRGSRWEKDTEAFF. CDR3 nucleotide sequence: TGTGCCAGCAGCCGAGGGAGCCGATGGGAGAAGGACACTGAAGCTTTCTTT.

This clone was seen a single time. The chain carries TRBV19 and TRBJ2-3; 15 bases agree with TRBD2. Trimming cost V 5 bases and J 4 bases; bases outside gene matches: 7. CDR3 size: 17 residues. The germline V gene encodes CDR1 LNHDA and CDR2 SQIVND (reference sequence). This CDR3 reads CASSSGLAGGLSDTQYF. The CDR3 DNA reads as TGTGCCAGTAGTTCTGGACTAGCGGGGGGGCTCTCAGATACGCAGTATTTT.

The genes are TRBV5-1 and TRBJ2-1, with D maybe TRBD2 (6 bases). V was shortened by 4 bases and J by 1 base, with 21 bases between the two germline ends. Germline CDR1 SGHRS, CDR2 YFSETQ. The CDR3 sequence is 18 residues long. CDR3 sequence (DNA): TGCGCCAGCAGCAGGCGGGGTACTGGGGCCAGTTCCTACAATGAGCAGTTCTTC. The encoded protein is CASSRRGTGASSYNEQFF.